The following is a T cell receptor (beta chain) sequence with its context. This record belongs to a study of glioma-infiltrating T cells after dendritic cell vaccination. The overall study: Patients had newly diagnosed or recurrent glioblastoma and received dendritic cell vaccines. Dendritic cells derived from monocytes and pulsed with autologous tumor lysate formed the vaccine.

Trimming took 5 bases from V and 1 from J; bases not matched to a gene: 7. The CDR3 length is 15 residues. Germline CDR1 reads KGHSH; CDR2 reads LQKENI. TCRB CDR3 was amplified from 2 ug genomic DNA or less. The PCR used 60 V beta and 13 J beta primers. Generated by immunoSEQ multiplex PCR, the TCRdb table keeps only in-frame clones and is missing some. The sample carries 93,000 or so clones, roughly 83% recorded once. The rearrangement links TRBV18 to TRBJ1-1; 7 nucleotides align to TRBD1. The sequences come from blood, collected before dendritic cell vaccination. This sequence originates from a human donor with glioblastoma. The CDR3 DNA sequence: TGTGCCAGCTCATCGCAACAGGGGCAGAACACTGAAGCTTTCTTT. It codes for CASSSQQGQNTEAFF.